Reported below is one T cell receptor beta chain. Source study methods: Reference gene primer amplification yielded estimated nucleated cell counts. Measured with immunoSEQ multiplex PCR; TCRdb has only the in-frame clones, and not every one. V, J and clone size were drawn from that table, and D and trimming were deduced from the DNA. The sample lists 95,000 to 150,000 clones, approximately 87% occurring once. These data belong to a study of blood T cell repertoires in COVID-19. As for the study in general: Samples of COVID-19 (acute and convalescent) were obtained from the United States, Italy and Spain. PBMCs, B-cell-depleted T cells, or T cells provided the cDNA or gDNA that made up the material.

The CDR3 spans 11 residues. Trimming pared 4 bases from V and 11 bases from J, leaving 12 bases between. Looked up from germline, CDR1 is SGHDT and CDR2 is YYEEEE. This sequence was found in a middle-aged man with acute or convalescent COVID-19. The rearrangement uses TRBV5-6 and TRBJ1-2; D is unresolved. Sequencing was done on a sample of peripheral blood. CDR3 bases: TGTGCCAGCAGCCTAGTACAAGATTACACCTTC. Its translation: CASSLVQDYTF. Full variable domain (missing parts from reference TRBV5-6 and TRBJ1-2): DAGVTQSPTHLIKTRGQQVTLRCSPKSGHDTVSWYQQALGQGPQFIFQYYEEEERQRGNFPDRFSGHQFPNYSSELNVNALLLGDSALYLCASSLVQDYTFGSGTRLTVV.